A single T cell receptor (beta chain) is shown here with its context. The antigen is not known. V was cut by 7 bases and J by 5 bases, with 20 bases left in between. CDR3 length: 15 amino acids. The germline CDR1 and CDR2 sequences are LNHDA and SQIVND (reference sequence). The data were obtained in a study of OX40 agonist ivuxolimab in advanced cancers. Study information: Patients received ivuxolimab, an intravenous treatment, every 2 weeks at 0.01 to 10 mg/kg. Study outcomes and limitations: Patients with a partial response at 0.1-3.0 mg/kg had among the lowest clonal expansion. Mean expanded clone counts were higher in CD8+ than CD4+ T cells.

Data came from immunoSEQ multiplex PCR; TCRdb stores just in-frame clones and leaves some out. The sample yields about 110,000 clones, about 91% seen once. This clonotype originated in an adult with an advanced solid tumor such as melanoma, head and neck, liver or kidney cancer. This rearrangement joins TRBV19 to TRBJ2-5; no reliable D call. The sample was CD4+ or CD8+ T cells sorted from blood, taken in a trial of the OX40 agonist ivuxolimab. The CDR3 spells CASTKTVTQAETQYF. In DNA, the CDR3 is TGTGCCAGTACTAAAACAGTGACACAAGCGGAGACCCAGTACTTC.